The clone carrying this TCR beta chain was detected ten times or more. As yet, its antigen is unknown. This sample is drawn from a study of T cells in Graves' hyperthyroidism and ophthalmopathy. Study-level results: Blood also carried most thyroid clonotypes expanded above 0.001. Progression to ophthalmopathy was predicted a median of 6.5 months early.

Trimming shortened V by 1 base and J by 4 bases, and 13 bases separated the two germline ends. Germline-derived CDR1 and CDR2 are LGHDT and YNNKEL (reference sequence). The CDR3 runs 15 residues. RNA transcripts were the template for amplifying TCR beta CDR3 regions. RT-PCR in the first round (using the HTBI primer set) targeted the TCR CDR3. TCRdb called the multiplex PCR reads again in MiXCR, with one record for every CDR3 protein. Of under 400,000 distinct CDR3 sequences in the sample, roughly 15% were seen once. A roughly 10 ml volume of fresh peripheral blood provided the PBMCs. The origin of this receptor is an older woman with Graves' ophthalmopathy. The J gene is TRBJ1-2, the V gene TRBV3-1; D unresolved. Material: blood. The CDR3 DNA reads TGTGCCAGCAGCCAAGCTCGGAGTATCGGCTATGGCTACACCTTC. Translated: CASSQARSIGYGYTF.